These T cell receptor beta chains were read from a single sample in a study of blood T cell repertoires in COVID-19. The assay was immunoSEQ multiplex PCR, and TCRdb's table has in-frame clones only and misses some. The sample holds about 180,000 clones, about nine tenths seen once. Sequencing used peripheral blood. The receptors derive from a woman in her twenties or thirties with acute or convalescent COVID-19. Both conserved end residues are part of each CDR3. The order of the fields is V gene, CDR3 protein.

>TRBV5-1
CASQVGLAEYYEQYF
>TRBV4-1
CASSQGRGDTEAFF
>TRBV19
CASSTYSGANVLTF
>TRBV19
CASKRDLNSYNEQFF
>TRBV28
CASTSAGSNYEQYF
>TRBV5-1
CASSLLTEGGNYGYTF
>TRBV9
CASSVDGQETQYF
>TRBV5-1
CPWGLGYTF
>TRBV5-1
CASSFGQGEGYTF
>TRBV7-8
CASRDRGEYQPQHF
>TRBV21-1
CASSSAGPLHYEQYF
>TRBV10-1
CASSDVPF
>TRBV27
CASSLGQGAYNEQFF
>TRBV30
CARTQGLAGVDTQYF
>TRBV9
CASSLQGGNSEAFF
>TRBV30
CAWSAPGVPIQYF
>TRBV2
CASLRGTLNYGYTF
>TRBV11-2
CASSRTLANYGYTF
>TRBV5-1
CASSRSNFRDRDTEAFF
>TRBV28
CASSRFSQGNYGYTF
>TRBV12-2
CASRFKTGLAGDKGTDTQYF
>TRBV18
CASSQGSHYEQYF
>TRBV28
CASSFRTLGQGDPYGYTF
>TRBV5-4
CASSKDGNSGNTIYF
>TRBV10-3
CAIGGQGGYSGSRHYF
>TRBV7-9
CASSTGQGADQPQHF
>TRBV28
CASSLQQGWTEAFF
>TRBV28
CASSPPLGQAQIEEAFF
>TRBV7-9
CASSLISPTGTSGNTIYF
>TRBV6-1
CASSEALRGTEAFF
>TRBV27
CASRGLRGELFF
>TRBV19
CASSTRRQNYGYTF
>TRBV2
CASSGQGPETQYF
>TRBV15
CATSRDRGQPQHF
>TRBV5-1
CASSLEAGMDYEQYF
>TRBV7-9
CASSLEIAGAVEQFF
>TRBV18
CASSPPSVASEAGVFF
>TRBV30
CAWRPSSGAFLDTQYF
>TRBV6-5
CASSYPLSGANVLTF
>TRBV4-1
CASSPEGGSSYNEQFF
>TRBV28
CASSSPSGQDLFFEELFF
>TRBV6-4
CASSAEMNTEAFF
>TRBV28
CASTRPSGAYEQYF
>TRBV30
CAWSVLRGLAPLHF
>TRBV2
CASRPTSLSYEQYF
>TRBV5-1
CASSFYSEAGELFF
>TRBV5-1
CASRNRVSSGEQYF
>TRBV7-2
CASSLVAPAGSGNTIYF
>TRBV10-1
CASSSLSGRVNEQFF
>TRBV28
CASSSEPRQGGSPLHF
>TRBV5-1
CASKDPRGGNEQFF
>TRBV2
CASSEPGTSSYNEQFF
>TRBV7-9
CASSLLSATGELFF
>TRBV18
CASSPYIDSSGANVLTF